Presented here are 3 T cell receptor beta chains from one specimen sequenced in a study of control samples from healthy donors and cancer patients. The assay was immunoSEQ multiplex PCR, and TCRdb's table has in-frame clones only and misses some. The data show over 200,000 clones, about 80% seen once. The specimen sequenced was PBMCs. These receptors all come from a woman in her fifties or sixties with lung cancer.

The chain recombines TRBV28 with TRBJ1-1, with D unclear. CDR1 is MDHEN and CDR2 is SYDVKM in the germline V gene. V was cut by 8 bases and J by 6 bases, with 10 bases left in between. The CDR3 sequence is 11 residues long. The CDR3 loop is CASGFGAEAFF. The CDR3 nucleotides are TGTGCCAGCGGCTTCGGGGCTGAAGCTTTCTTT.

The CDR3 protein is CASSLGGRDSNQPQHF. CDR3 bases: TGTGCCAGCAGCTTGGGGGGTAGGGACAGCAATCAGCCCCAGCATTTT. The chain employs TRBV5-4 and TRBJ1-5; D possibly corresponds to TRBD1 (5 bases). V was cut by 0 bases and J by 1 base, with 11 bases left in between. From germline, CDR1 is SGHNT and CDR2 YYREEE (reference sequence). CDR3 length: 16 amino acids.

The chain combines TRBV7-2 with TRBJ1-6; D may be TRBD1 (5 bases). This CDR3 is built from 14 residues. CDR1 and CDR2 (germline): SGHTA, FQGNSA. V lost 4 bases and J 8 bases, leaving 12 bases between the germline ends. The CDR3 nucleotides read TGTGCCAGCAGCTATTTGACAGAGTATTCACCCCTCCACTTT. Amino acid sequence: CASSYLTEYSPLHF.